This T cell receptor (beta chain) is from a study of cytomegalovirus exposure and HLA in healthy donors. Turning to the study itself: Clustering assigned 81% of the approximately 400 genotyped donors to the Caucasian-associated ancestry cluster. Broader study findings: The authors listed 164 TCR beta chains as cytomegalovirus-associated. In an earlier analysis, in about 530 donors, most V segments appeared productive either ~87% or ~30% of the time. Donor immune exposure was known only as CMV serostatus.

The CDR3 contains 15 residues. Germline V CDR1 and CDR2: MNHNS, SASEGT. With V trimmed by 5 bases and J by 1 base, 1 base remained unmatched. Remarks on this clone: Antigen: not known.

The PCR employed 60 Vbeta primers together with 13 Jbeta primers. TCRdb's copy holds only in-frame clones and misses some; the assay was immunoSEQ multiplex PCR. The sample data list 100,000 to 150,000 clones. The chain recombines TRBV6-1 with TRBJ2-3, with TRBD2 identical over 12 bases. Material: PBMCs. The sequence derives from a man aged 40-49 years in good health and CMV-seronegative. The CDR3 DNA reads TGTGCCAGCAGTAGACTAGCGGGAGGCACAGATACGCAGTATTTT. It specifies CASSRLAGGTDTQYF.